Each of the 9 T cell receptor beta chains below was sequenced from the same sample in a study of monozygotic twins with inflammatory bowel disease. From its re-call of the 5' RACE reads, TCRdb lists each CDR3 protein once, without DNA. The listing records roughly 200,000 distinct CDR3 sequences. The sequenced sample was blood. These TCRs come from a human donor with ulcerative colitis or Crohn's disease, or a healthy co-twin of an affected twin (not recorded which).

The chain recombines TRBV7-6 with TRBJ2-3; the D call from TCRdb, TRBD2, cannot be confirmed without DNA. The CDR3 is 21 amino acids. Per the germline V gene, CDR1 is SGHVS and CDR2 is FNYEAQ. The chain's CDR3 is CASSSTPPGTSGGPSTDTQYF.

The chain joins TRBV14 to TRBJ2-7. CDR3 size: 14 residues. The germline gives CDR1 SGHDN, CDR2 FVKESK. This CDR3 is CASSPLGRAYEQYF. Full variable domain (outside the CDR3, taken from reference TRBV14 and TRBJ2-7): EAGVTQFPSHSVIEKGQTVTLRCDPISGHDNLYWYRRVMGKEIKFLLHFVKESKQDESGMPNNRFLAERTGGTYSTLKVQPAELEDSGVYFCASSPLGRAYEQYFGPGTRLTVT.

The V gene is TRBV7-2, the J gene TRBJ1-3; TCRdb's D call of TRBD1 is untestable without DNA. The CDR3 has 16 amino acids. Germline CDR1 reads SGHTA; CDR2 reads FQGNSA. The CDR3 reads CASSLRRADLGNTIYF. The variable domain in full, with the rest retrieved from reference TRBV7-2 and TRBJ1-3, is GAGVSQSPSNKVTEKGKDVELRCDPISGHTALYWYRQSLGQGLEFLIYFQGNSAPDKSGLPSDRFSAERTGGSVSTLTIQRTQQEDSAVYLCASSLRRADLGNTIYFGEGSWLTVV.

The chain couples TRBV18 to TRBJ2-3; the TCRdb D gene call, TRBD2, has no DNA to confirm it. The CDR3 consists of 18 residues. Germline V gives CDR1 KGHSH, CDR2 LQKENI. The CDR3 spells CASSPRPRLAGRTDTQYF.

This chain links TRBV6-5 with TRBJ1-4; TCRdb indicates TRBD1, and absent DNA this call remains unverified. CDR1 and CDR2 (germline): MNHEY, SVGAGI. The CDR3 contains 16 residues. Here the CDR3 reads CASSSTTGSTNEKLFF.

The rearrangement uses TRBV5-5 and TRBJ1-6. The germline V gene encodes CDR1 SGHKS and CDR2 YYEKEE (reference sequence). The CDR3 runs to 13 residues. The CDR3 protein is CASSFYGNSPLHF.

This chain uses TRBV5-1 with TRBJ1-2; TCRdb reports TRBD1, a call that lacks DNA to check it against. In germline, CDR1 is SGHRS, CDR2 YFSETQ. The CDR3 is made up of 15 amino acids. CDR3 sequence: CASSWTGTGLYGYTF.

The V gene is TRBV20-1, the J gene TRBJ2-1; the D call from TCRdb, TRBD2, cannot be confirmed without DNA. Germline CDR1 is DFQATT and CDR2 is SNEGSKA (reference sequence). The CDR3 has 17 residues. The CDR3 reads CSAVKGGGAIPIGEQFF.

The chain has TRBV5-5 and TRBJ2-5; TCRdb picks TRBD2, but there is no DNA to check that call. Germline CDR1 and CDR2: SGHKS and YYEKEE (reference sequence). The CDR3 length is 13 residues. The chain's CDR3 is CASGLLVRETQYF.